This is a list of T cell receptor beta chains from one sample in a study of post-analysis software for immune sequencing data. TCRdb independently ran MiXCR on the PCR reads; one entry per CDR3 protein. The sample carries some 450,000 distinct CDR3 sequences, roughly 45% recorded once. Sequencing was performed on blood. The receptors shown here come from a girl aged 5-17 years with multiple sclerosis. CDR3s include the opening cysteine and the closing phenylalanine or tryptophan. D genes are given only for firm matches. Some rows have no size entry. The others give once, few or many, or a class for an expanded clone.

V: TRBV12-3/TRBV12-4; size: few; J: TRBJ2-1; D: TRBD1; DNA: TGTGCCAGCATCCGCGGACAGGGAGGCTATGAGCAGTTCTTC; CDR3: CASIRGQGGYEQFF
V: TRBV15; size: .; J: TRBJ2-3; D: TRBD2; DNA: TGTGCCACCAGCCTGGCAGCGGGAGGGCCAGATACGCAGTATTTT; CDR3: CATSLAAGGPDTQYF
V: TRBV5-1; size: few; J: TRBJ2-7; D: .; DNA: TGCGCCAGCAGCAAGGGAACCTACGAGCAGTACTTC; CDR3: CASSKGTYEQYF
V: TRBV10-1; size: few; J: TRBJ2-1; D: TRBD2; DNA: TGCGCCAGCAGTGAGACCCTCCGTAGCAGCGGGAGGCCCTCACGACAGTTCTTC; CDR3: CASSETLRSSGRPSRQFF
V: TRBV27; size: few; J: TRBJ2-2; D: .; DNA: TGTGCCAGCAGTTTGAATGGACCGAACACCGGGGAGCTGTTTTTT; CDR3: CASSLNGPNTGELFF
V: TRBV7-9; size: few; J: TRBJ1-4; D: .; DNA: TGTGCCAGCAGCATTACCCTCGGAACTAATGAAAAACTGTTTTTT; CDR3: CASSITLGTNEKLFF
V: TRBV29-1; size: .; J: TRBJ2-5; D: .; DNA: TGCAGCGTTGTAGGACAGTACCATGAGACCCAGTACTTC; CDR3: CSVVGQYHETQYF
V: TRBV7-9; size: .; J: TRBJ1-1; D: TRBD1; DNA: TGTGCCAGCAGCGGTCGACAGGGAGAAGCTTTCTTT; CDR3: CASSGRQGEAFF
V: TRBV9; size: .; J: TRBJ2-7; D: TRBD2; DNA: TGTGCCAGCAGCGTAGGAGAGGGACTAGTGATCCTCTCCTACGAGCAGTACTTC; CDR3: CASSVGEGLVILSYEQYF
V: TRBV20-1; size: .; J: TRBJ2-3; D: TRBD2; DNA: TGCAGTGCTTCTTCTGCGGGAGGGCCTAATGCTCCGCAGTATTTT; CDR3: CSASSAGGPNAPQYF
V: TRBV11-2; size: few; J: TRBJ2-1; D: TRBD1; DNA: TGTGCCAGCAGCTTCCGAGACAGGGAGATCGATGAGCAGTTCTTC; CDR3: CASSFRDREIDEQFF
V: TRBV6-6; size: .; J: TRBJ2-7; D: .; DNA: TGTGCCAGCAGGAAGGGTCGAAACGAGCAGTACTTC; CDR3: CASRKGRNEQYF
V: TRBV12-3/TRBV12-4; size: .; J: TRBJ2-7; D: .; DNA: TGTGCCAGCAGGCGGGACTACGAGCAGTACTTC; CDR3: CASRRDYEQYF
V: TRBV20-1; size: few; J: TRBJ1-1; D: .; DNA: TGCAGTGCTAGAGATCGGGGGTTTGAAGCTTTCTTT; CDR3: CSARDRGFEAFF
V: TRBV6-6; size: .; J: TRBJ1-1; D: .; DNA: TGTGCCAGCAGTTATGTGGCCCGAGAAGCTTTCTTT; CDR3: CASSYVAREAFF
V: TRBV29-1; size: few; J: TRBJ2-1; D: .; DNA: TGCAGCGTTGCGGGTCAGAGCTCCTACAATGAGCAGTTCTTC; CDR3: CSVAGQSSYNEQFF
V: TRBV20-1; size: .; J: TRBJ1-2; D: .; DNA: TGCAGTGCTAGAGACCAATACTATGGCTACACCTTC; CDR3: CSARDQYYGYTF
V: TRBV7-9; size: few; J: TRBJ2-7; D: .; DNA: TGTGCCAGCAGCTTAATAACAGGGCCCTACGAGCAGTACTTC; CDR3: CASSLITGPYEQYF
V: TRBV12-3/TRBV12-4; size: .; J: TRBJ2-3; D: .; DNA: TGTGCCAGCAGCTCGAGCGGAAAAAGAACAGATACGCAGTATTTT; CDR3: CASSSSGKRTDTQYF
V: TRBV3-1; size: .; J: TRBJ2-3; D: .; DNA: TGTGCCAGCATGATCCAGGGTACAGATACGCAGTATTTT; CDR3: CASMIQGTDTQYF
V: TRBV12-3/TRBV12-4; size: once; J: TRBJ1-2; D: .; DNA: TGTGCCAGCAGTTCGTTGACGGGAGCCTCCACCTTC; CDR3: CASSSLTGASTF
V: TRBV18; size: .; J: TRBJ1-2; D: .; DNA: TGTGCCAGCTCACCAGCCGGGACACAGAACTATGGCTACACCTTC; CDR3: CASSPAGTQNYGYTF
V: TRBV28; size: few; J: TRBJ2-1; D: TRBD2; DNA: TGTGCCAGCATCTCGGGGGGAGGGCCCTTTGAGCAGTTCTTC; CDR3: CASISGGGPFEQFF
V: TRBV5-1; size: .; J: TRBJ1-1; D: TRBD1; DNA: TGCGCCAGCAGCTTCGGACAGGGGGCAGGGGAAGCTTTCTTT; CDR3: CASSFGQGAGEAFF
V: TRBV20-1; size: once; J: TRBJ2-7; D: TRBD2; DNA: TGCAGTGCTAGTGGGGAGGGGGAGCAGTACTTC; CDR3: CSASGEGEQYF
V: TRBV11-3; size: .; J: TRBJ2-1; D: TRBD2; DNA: TGTGCCAGCAGCCCCGCGGGGGGGGCAAGTGAGCAGTTCTTC; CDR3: CASSPAGGASEQFF
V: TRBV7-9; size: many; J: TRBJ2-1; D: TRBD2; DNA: TGTGCCAGCAGCTATCGGACTAGCGGAGAGAGATACAATGAGCAGTTCTTC; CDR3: CASSYRTSGERYNEQFF
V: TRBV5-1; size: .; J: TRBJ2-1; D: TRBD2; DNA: TGCGCCAGCTCCCCACTAGCGAAATCCTACAATGAGCAGTTCTTC; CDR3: CASSPLAKSYNEQFF
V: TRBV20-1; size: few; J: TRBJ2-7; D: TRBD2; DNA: TGCAGTGCTGGGACTAGCGCGGCCTACGAGCAGTACTTC; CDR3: CSAGTSAAYEQYF
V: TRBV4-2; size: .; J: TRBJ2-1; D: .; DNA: TGTGCCAGCAGCCAAGATTGGGACAATGAGCAGTACTTT; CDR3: CASSQDWDNEQYF
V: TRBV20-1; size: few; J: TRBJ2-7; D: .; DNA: TGCAGTGCTAGACAGGCCTCCTACGAGCAGTACTTC; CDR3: CSARQASYEQYF
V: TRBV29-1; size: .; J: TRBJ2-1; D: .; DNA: TGCAGCGTGGACAGTTCCTACAATGAGCAGTTCTTC; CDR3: CSVDSSYNEQFF
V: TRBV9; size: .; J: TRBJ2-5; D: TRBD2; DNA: TGTGCCAGCGGCGTAGCGGGAGGGGTCTACAATGAGCAGTACTTC; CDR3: CASGVAGGVYNEQYF
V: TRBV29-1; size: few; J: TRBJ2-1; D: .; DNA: TGCAGCGCTCGTGCGGGGCCTGAGCAGTTCTTC; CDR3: CSARAGPEQFF
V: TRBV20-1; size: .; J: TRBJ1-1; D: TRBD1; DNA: TGCAGTGCCCTCGGGGACAGGGAGGTTTTAGGAGCTTTCTTT; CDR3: CSALGDREVLGAFF
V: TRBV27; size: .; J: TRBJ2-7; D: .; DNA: TGTGCCAGCCGCTCCCATGACAGGAGCTCCTACGAGCAGTACTTC; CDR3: CASRSHDRSSYEQYF
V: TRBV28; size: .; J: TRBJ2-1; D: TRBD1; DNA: TGTGCCAGCAGAACCATACGACAGGGGCAGATTGAGCAGTTCTTC; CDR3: CASRTIRQGQIEQFF
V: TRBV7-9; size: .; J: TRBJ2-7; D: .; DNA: TGTGCCAGCAGCTCTTCGGCCTACGAGCAGTACTTC; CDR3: CASSSSAYEQYF
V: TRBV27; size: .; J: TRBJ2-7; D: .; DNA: TGTGCCAGCAGTTTACAGGAGAGGTACGAGCAGTACTTC; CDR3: CASSLQERYEQYF
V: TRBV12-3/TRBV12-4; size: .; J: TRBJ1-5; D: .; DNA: TGTGCCAGCAGTTTTCACGGTGACCAGCCCCAGCATTTT; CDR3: CASSFHGDQPQHF
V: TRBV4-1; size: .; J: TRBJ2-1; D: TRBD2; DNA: TGCGCCAGCAGCCAAGGGTCGGCTAGCGGGAGCACGCAGTTCTTC; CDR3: CASSQGSASGSTQFF
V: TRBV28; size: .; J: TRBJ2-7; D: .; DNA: TGTGCCAGCAGGAAGAGAGACCCCTCTTCCTACGAGCAGTACTTC; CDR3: CASRKRDPSSYEQYF